The rows below give T cell receptor beta chains drawn from one sample of a study of T cell responses to AZD1222 COVID-19 vaccine. Libraries were prepared by immunoSEQ multiplex PCR; TCRdb keeps only in-frame clonotypes and omits some of them. This table holds 95,000 to 110,000 clones, approximately 88% found once. The specimen was peripheral blood, collected on day 0 of AZD1222 vaccination. The source is an adult in good health. CDR3s include the opening cysteine and the closing phenylalanine or tryptophan. Each record gives: J gene, V gene, clone size, D gene, CDR3 DNA, CDR3 protein. The D gene is left open where the match is weak. Size tells how often a clone was seen (once, few, many) or the class of an expanded clone, and some rows leave it out.

TRBJ2-3	TRBV18	-	-	TGTGCCAGCTCACCGGTCCCTACCACAGATACGCAGTATTTT	CASSPVPTTDTQYF
TRBJ1-1	TRBV18	-	-	TGTGCCAGCTCAAAGGGCAGGGTCACTGAAGTCTTCTTT	CASSKGRVTEVFF
TRBJ2-5	TRBV5-1	-	-	TGCGCCAGCAGCCCCGCCCCCGTCGGGACATCGGAGACCCAGTACTTC	CASSPAPVGTSETQYF
TRBJ2-3	TRBV19	-	-	TGTGCCAGCCAAACGGACTGGGGCACAGATACGCAGTATTTT	CASQTDWGTDTQYF
TRBJ2-5	TRBV5-1	-	TRBD1	TGCGCCAGCAGCTTGGACGGACAGGGGCAAGAGACCCAGTACTTC	CASSLDGQGQETQYF
TRBJ1-1	TRBV11-3	-	-	TGTGCCAGCAGCTTAGATCGGGGTGCTGAAGCTTTCTTT	CASSLDRGAEAFF
TRBJ1-5	TRBV3-1/TRBV3-2	-	-	TGTGCCAGCAGCCAAGGGACAGCTCAGCCCCAGCATTTT	CASSQGTAQPQHF
TRBJ2-7	TRBV7-2	-	-	TGTGCCAGCAGCTTAGACGTAGGCGCCTACGAGCAGTACTTC	CASSLDVGAYEQYF
TRBJ1-3	TRBV6-5	-	TRBD1	TGTGCCAGCAGTCCCGGGACAGGGTCTGGAAACACCATATATTTT	CASSPGTGSGNTIYF
TRBJ1-5	TRBV12-3/TRBV12-4	-	-	TGTGCCAGCAGTCTGAACGTGAGGGGATTCAAGCATTTT	CASSLNVRGFKHF
TRBJ2-7	TRBV28	few	TRBD2	TGTGCCAGCAGTTTGTCGACTAGCGGGACGCTCAAGTACTTC	CASSLSTSGTLKYF
TRBJ1-4	TRBV7-2	-	-	TGTGCCAGCAGCATGGGGCCACTGAGTAATGAAAAACTGTTTTTT	CASSMGPLSNEKLFF
TRBJ1-4	TRBV18	once	-	TGTGCCAGCTCACCACGGGGAGGAGCGGGAGTGGATGAAAAACTGTTTTTT	CASSPRGGAGVDEKLFF
TRBJ2-7	TRBV27	-	-	TGTGCCAGCAGTTTATCGCCAGGGGTTAGGGAGCAGTACTTC	CASSLSPGVREQYF
TRBJ1-2	TRBV29-1	-	-	TGCAGCGTTGAAACAGGGAGAAACTATGGCTACACCTTC	CSVETGRNYGYTF
TRBJ1-5	TRBV15	-	-	TGTGCCACCAGCAGAGTAAGGGTGGGCAATCAGCCCCAGCATTTT	CATSRVRVGNQPQHF
TRBJ1-6	TRBV5-8	-	TRBD1	TGTGCCAGCAGTACAGGGGAGAGCTCCTATAATTCACCCCTCCACTTT	CASSTGESSYNSPLHF
TRBJ2-3	TRBV28	-	TRBD2	TGTGCCAGCACGGCGGGAGTCCTTAGCACAGATACGCAGTATTTT	CASTAGVLSTDTQYF
TRBJ2-5	TRBV28	-	-	TGTGCCAGCAGTTATGATAGGGGATTCCAAGAGACCCAGTACTTC	CASSYDRGFQETQYF
TRBJ2-1	TRBV7-6	-	-	TGTGCCAGCAGCTTAGAAGAGTACAATGAGCAGTTCTTC	CASSLEEYNEQFF
TRBJ2-1	TRBV6-5	-	TRBD2	TGTGCCACCCTCCGACTAGCGGGAGAGAATGAGCAGTTCTTC	CATLRLAGENEQFF
TRBJ1-5	TRBV9	-	-	TGTGCCAGCAGCGTAGTCGGGACACTTAATCAGCCCCAGCATTTT	CASSVVGTLNQPQHF
TRBJ1-1	TRBV12-3/TRBV12-4	-	-	TGTGCCGGGACTCTACAGGGCACCACTGAAGCTTTCTTT	CAGTLQGTTEAFF
TRBJ1-6	TRBV19	-	-	TGTGCCACGCAGGAGGGACCCTATAATTCACCCCTCCACTTT	CATQEGPYNSPLHF
TRBJ1-1	TRBV4-1	-	-	TGCGCCAGCAGCCAAGATAACGGGTTTGGAGCTTTCTTT	CASSQDNGFGAFF
TRBJ2-2	TRBV7-8	-	TRBD1	TGTGCCAGCAGCTTAGGCCCCGGGACAGGGGGCACCGGGGAGCTGTTTTTT	CASSLGPGTGGTGELFF
TRBJ1-5	TRBV12-3/TRBV12-4	few	-	TGTGCCAGCAGTTTTTCGGAACGTCAGCCCCAGCATTTT	CASSFSERQPQHF
TRBJ1-2	TRBV7-2	-	-	TGTGCCAGCAGCCCCCAAGCGGGGGCGCTGAGCTATGGCTACACCTTC	CASSPQAGALSYGYTF
TRBJ1-1	TRBV10-3	-	-	TGTGCCATCAGTGTCCAAGTGAACACTGAAGCTTTCTTT	CAISVQVNTEAFF
TRBJ1-5	TRBV5-6	once	-	TGTGCCAGCAGCCCCGGAGGGTATCAGCCCCAGCATTTT	CASSPGGYQPQHF
TRBJ1-5	TRBV28	-	-	TGTGCCAGCAGTGCGATAAATCGGAATCAGCCCCAGCATTTT	CASSAINRNQPQHF
TRBJ2-7	TRBV12-5	-	-	TGTGCTAGTGGTTTGGTCATGGGATCCTACGAGCAGTACTTC	CASGLVMGSYEQYF
TRBJ2-7	TRBV10-2	-	-	TGCGCCAGCAGTGAGTCTGCCAAGCAGTACTTC	CASSESAKQYF
TRBJ2-1	TRBV7-2	-	TRBD2	TGTGCCAGCAGCTTAACGGGGGGCTCCTACAATGAGCAGTTCTTC	CASSLTGGSYNEQFF
TRBJ1-1	TRBV28	few	-	TGTGCCAGTTGCGGTGCAGGTGCGGGTGGAGACACTGAAGCTTTCTTT	CASCGAGAGGDTEAFF
TRBJ2-5	TRBV5-1	-	TRBD1	TGCGCCAGCAGAGCCATAGGACAGGGCCAAGAGACCCAGTACTTC	CASRAIGQGQETQYF
TRBJ1-4	TRBV9	-	TRBD1	TGTGCCAGCAGCCCTCGACAGGGGGGCGAAAAACTGTTTTTT	CASSPRQGGEKLFF
TRBJ1-4	TRBV18	once	TRBD1	TGTGCCAGCTCAGCCAGGACAGGGAGTGCAACTAATGAAAAACTGTTTTTT	CASSARTGSATNEKLFF
TRBJ2-7	TRBV24-1	once	-	TGTGCCACCAGTGATCAAGCCGGGACGGGAGTCGACGAGCAGTACTTC	CATSDQAGTGVDEQYF
TRBJ1-1	TRBV4-3	-	-	TGCGCCAGCAGCCAAGGCCCGGGGCAGAACACTGAAGCTTTCTTT	CASSQGPGQNTEAFF
TRBJ2-5	TRBV10-1	few	-	TGCGCCAGCAGTGAGCGCCTCGGGGAGACCCAGTACTTC	CASSERLGETQYF
TRBJ1-2	TRBV10-1	-	-	TGCGCCAGCAGTGAAGGTAATCATATTACTCCTAGCTATGGCTACACCTTC	CASSEGNHITPSYGYTF
TRBJ2-5	TRBV5-1	-	-	TGCGCCAGCAGCTTTCAGGGGACCCAAGAGACCCAGTACTTC	CASSFQGTQETQYF
TRBJ1-5	TRBV19	-	-	TGTGCCAGTAGTGTGGACAGCGGCAATCAGCCCCAGCATTTT	CASSVDSGNQPQHF
TRBJ2-1	TRBV6-5	-	-	TGTGCCAGCAGTTACTCGGAGGGATTCGGTGATGAGCAGTTCTTC	CASSYSEGFGDEQFF
TRBJ2-5	TRBV10-1	few	-	TGCGCCAGCAGTGAGGGGGCCAGGTACCAAGAGACCCAGTACTTC	CASSEGARYQETQYF